This TCR beta chain originates from a study of tumor-infiltrating lymphocytes in oesophageal squamous cell carcinoma. From germline, CDR1 is ENHRY and CDR2 SYGVKD. The ends lost 4 bases at V and 3 bases at J; junction bases unmatched: 0. CDR3 length: 12 amino acids. MiXCR, applied by TCRdb to the PCR reads, yields one record per CDR3 protein. The repertoire includes 10,000 to 15,000 distinct CDR3 sequences, about 60% of them detected once, and about 30% sits in the top ten. This receptor was taken from a female donor with esophageal squamous cell carcinoma. The source material was esophageal tumor tissue. J is TRBJ2-7 and V is TRBV10-3; 7 bases are a match to TRBD1. In DNA form, the CDR3 reads TGTGCCATCAGTGGGGACAGCTACGAGCAGTACTTC. Its translation is CAISGDSYEQYF.